The clone carrying this TCR beta chain was seen a single time. Its antigen remains unidentified. This record belongs to a study of cytomegalovirus exposure and HLA in healthy donors. Study in general: It was reported in a later analysis that the 100 to 150 validation repertoires used the same platform as the roughly 700 first-cohort repertoires.

Sequencing was performed with immunoSEQ multiplex PCR; in TCRdb, only in-frame clones are kept and a portion is missing. The sample contains around 120,000 clones, about 87% of which appear only once. Study-wide results and limits: In vitro confirmation showed three CMV-associated chains to be CMV antigen specific. With high specificity and sensitivity, the classifier reportedly diagnosed cytomegalovirus status. Investigators reported under 200 TCR beta chains as tied to cytomegalovirus.

Input material: PBMCs. The receptor was derived from a young man in good health and CMV-seronegative.

The CDR3 is CASRRRGGNTEAFF. Written as DNA, the CDR3 is TGTGCCAGCAGACGGAGGGGTGGGAACACTGAAGCTTTCTTT. The rearrangement uses TRBV6-5 and TRBJ1-1; possibly TRBD1 for D (5 bases). Germline CDR1 and CDR2: MNHEY and SVGAGI. V dropped 6 bases and J dropped 1 base, with 12 bases sitting between them. The CDR3 runs to 14 residues.